The 17 T cell receptor beta chains reported below all come from one sample, sequenced in a study of response to subunit inactivated influenza vaccine (dated by TCRdb to between 2017 and 2018). Libraries came from RT-PCR. Sequencer: Illumina HiSeq 2500. TCRdb reworked the public reads: Q25 trimming with fastp, MiXCR clone assembly, productive beta chains retained. For every CDR3 protein sequence, its rows merge into one entry that carries the most common genes and DNA. The table for this sample lists around 200,000 distinct CDR3 sequences; around 14% of them were counted only once. About 26% of the sample is held by the ten biggest clonotypes. Source: CD8+ T cells sorted from PBMCs, taken 4 to 6 days after vaccination. Receptors were obtained from a man in his fifties who received an inactivated influenza vaccine. Donor details come from another sample of the same person, matched by shared clones.

This clonotype was seen ten or more times. CDR3 DNA: TGTGCCAGCAGCTACGGCCTCGGCTCCTACAATGAGCAGTTCTTC. Protein sequence: CASSYGLGSYNEQFF. The chain combines TRBV7-9 with TRBJ2-1, with no clear D. The CDR3 runs 15 residues. CDR1 and CDR2 (germline): SEHNR, FQNEAQ (reference sequence). The ends were cut back, 4 bases at V and 0 bases at J, with 10 bases in the middle. Full variable domain (outside the CDR3, taken from reference TRBV7-9 and TRBJ2-1): DTGVSQNPRHKITKRGQNVTFRCDPISEHNRLYWYRQTLGQGPEFLTYFQNEAQLEKSRLLSDRFSAERPKGSFSTLEIQRTEQGDSAMYLCASSYGLGSYNEQFFGPGTRLTVL.

This clonotype was counted only a few times. The CDR3 region has the DNA TGTGCCAGCAGCCCGCAGCGAACAGATACGCAGTATTTT. Translated: CASSPQRTDTQYF. The chain links TRBV7-2 to TRBJ2-3, with D unclear. The V gene lost 5 bases and the J gene lost 3 bases, with 9 bases spanning the gap. Germline CDR1 and CDR2: SGHTA and FQGNSA. The CDR3 runs 13 residues.

J is TRBJ2-4 and V is TRBV4-3; tentative D call: TRBD1 (6 bases). This CDR3 has 18 residues. The germline gives CDR1 LGHNA, CDR2 YSLEER. Trimming stripped 0 bases from V and 0 bases from J, with 15 bases between. This chain's CDR3 is CASSQEGWTVLAKNIQYF. Written as DNA, the CDR3 is TGCGCCAGCAGCCAAGAAGGCTGGACAGTGCTAGCCAAAAACATTCAGTACTTC.

There are a few counts of this clonotype. The rearrangement uses TRBV28 and TRBJ1-2; D not resolved. Germline V gene lookup returns CDR1 MDHEN and CDR2 SYDVKM. V gave up 6 bases and J gave up 4 bases, with 15 bases separating them. The CDR3 loop spans 14 amino acids. The CDR3 sequence: CASRSSGSLYGYTF. CDR3 DNA sequence: TGTGCCAGCAGGTCCAGCGGCAGTCTCTATGGCTACACCTTC.

The chain uses TRBV29-1 and TRBJ2-5; possible D gene TRBD1, 5 bases. Germline V lookup: CDR1 SQVTM, CDR2 ANQGSEA. The CDR3 length is 18 residues. The V and J ends lost 0 bases and 0 bases respectively, with 20 bases between them. CDR3 in DNA: TGCAGCGTTGAAGATTCGGCAGGGTGGGTCCCGTACCAAGAGACCCAGTACTTC. Residues: CSVEDSAGWVPYQETQYF.

The V and J genes are TRBV7-8 and TRBJ1-6; D call uncertain. This CDR3 region has 14 residues. In germline, CDR1 is SGHVS, CDR2 FQNEAQ. Trimming shortened V by 5 bases and J by 9 bases, and 14 bases separated the two germline ends. The CDR3 reads CASSLYRTSSPLHF. Here the CDR3 DNA reads TGTGCCAGCAGCCTCTACCGCACAAGTTCACCCCTCCACTTT.

This clonotype was picked up a small number of times. V is TRBV7-9 and J is TRBJ2-7, with TRBD2 as a possible D gene (6 bases). CDR1 SEHNR and CDR2 FQNEAQ come from the germline V gene (reference sequence). The CDR3 extends over 12 amino acids. The ends were cut back, 8 bases at V and 2 bases at J, with 10 bases in the middle. CDR3 residues: CASQTGAYEQYF. In DNA, the CDR3 is TGTGCCAGCCAGACGGGAGCCTACGAGCAGTACTTC.

This clonotype was counted between two and nine times. V and J are TRBV7-6 and TRBJ2-1; the D is unclear. The CDR3 consists of 16 residues. From germline, CDR1 is SGHVS and CDR2 FNYEAQ. V was pared by 0 bases and J by 10 bases, with 19 bases between. For the CDR3, the DNA is TGTGCCAGCAGCTTAGCACGCGGAATCGATCAGTGGGAGCAGTTCTTC. Its translation is CASSLARGIDQWEQFF.

In this sample, this clonotype turned up many times. V and J are TRBV7-8 and TRBJ2-7; a possible D gene is TRBD1 (5 bases). The CDR3 is made up of 12 amino acids. The V and J ends lost 3 bases and 3 bases respectively, with 6 bases between them. CDR1 and CDR2 from the germline V gene are SGHVS and FQNEAQ. CDR3 sequence: CASSFQGYEQYF. The CDR3 DNA is TGTGCCAGCAGCTTCCAGGGCTACGAGCAGTACTTC.

This rearrangement joins TRBV10-3 to TRBJ1-5; tentatively, D is TRBD1 (5 bases). The CDR3 is 14 amino acids. V was shortened by 0 bases and J by 5 bases, with 8 bases between the two germline ends. Germline loops: CDR1 ENHRY, CDR2 SYGVKD. The DNA for the CDR3 is TGTGCCATCAGTGAGTCGGACACCTATCAGCCCCAGCATTTT. Encoded protein: CAISESDTYQPQHF.

This clonotype appeared a few times. This chain uses TRBV4-3 with TRBJ1-2; D unclear. The ends were cut back, 0 bases at V and 8 bases at J, with 19 bases in the middle. CDR3 size: 16 residues. The germline CDR1 and CDR2 sequences are LGHNA and YSLEER. CDR3 residues: CASSQDQVAIASGYTF. DNA of the CDR3: TGCGCCAGCAGCCAAGACCAGGTCGCCATCGCATCAGGCTACACCTTC.

This clonotype has only a few counts. V gene TRBV6-4 combines with J gene TRBJ2-7, with unresolved D. V was clipped by 4 bases and J by 3 bases, with 10 bases between them. Germline V gene sequence: CDR1 MRHNA, CDR2 SNTAGT. The CDR3 spans 13 residues. This CDR3 is CASSAFFGYEQYF. The CDR3 nucleotides read TGTGCCAGCAGTGCGTTTTTTGGCTACGAGCAGTACTTC.

This clonotype came up many times. CDR3 nucleotides: TGTGCCAGCAGTGCCGAGGACCCGGGACAGGGGCTCTATGGCTACACCTTC. This sequence encodes CASSAEDPGQGLYGYTF. This chain links TRBV6-1 with TRBJ1-2; 10 positions match TRBD1. The V and J ends lost 4 bases and 4 bases, in that order; junction bases with no gene match: 12. CDR1 MNHNS and CDR2 SASEGT come from the germline V gene. The CDR3 is made up of 17 amino acids.

This chain connects TRBV9 to TRBJ2-2; TRBD1 matches 7 bases. The V gene end was trimmed by 4 bases and the J gene end by 9 bases; junction bases not matched to a gene: 6. Germline values: CDR1 SGDLS, CDR2 YYNGEE. The CDR3 loop spans 13 amino acids. CDR3 coding DNA: TGTGCCAGCAGCTCGACAGGGCGGCGGGAGCTGTTTTTT. Its translation is CASSSTGRRELFF.

The CDR3 loop reads CASSEVARGVGTEAFF. The CDR3 nucleotides are TGTGCCAGCAGTGAGGTTGCCAGGGGAGTTGGCACTGAAGCTTTCTTT. J is TRBJ1-1 and V is TRBV6-1; D possibly corresponds to TRBD1 (6 bases). The ends were cut back, 3 bases at V and 4 bases at J, with 18 bases in the middle. Germline V gene sequence: CDR1 MNHNS, CDR2 SASEGT. This CDR3 has 16 amino acids.

The J gene is TRBJ1-5, the V gene TRBV18; no firm D call. The CDR3 has 14 amino acids. The germline CDR1 and CDR2 sequences are KGHSH and LQKENI. V was pared by 6 bases and J by 0 bases, with 9 bases between. The CDR3 reads CASSGGDSNQPQHF. In DNA form, the CDR3 reads TGTGCCAGCTCCGGCGGGGATAGCAATCAGCCCCAGCATTTT.

This clonotype was found a few times. This chain connects TRBV24-1 to TRBJ2-3; 9 nucleotides match TRBD1. Germline V CDR1 and CDR2: KGHDR, SFDVKD. The CDR3 is made up of 16 amino acids. V lost 7 bases and J lost 3; bases outside the gene matches: 10. CDR3 in amino acids: CATSSLPGTGTDTQYF. The CDR3 DNA follows: TGTGCCACCAGCTCCCTCCCCGGGACAGGGACAGATACGCAGTATTTT.